Here is one TCR beta chain with its context. The antigen is not known. It was CD45RO-negative cells, positively selected for CCR7, that made up naive CD8 cells, with terminally differentiated effector memory CD45RA+ cells excluded. The CDR3 runs to 15 residues. Germline loops: CDR1 SGHDT, CDR2 YYEEEE. The V end was cut by 2 bases, the J end by 1 base, with 11 bases between. TCRdb keeps only in-frame clones here, not all; method: immunoSEQ multiplex PCR. The sample has under 1 million clones; 96% are singletons. This sample was included in a study of shared clonotypes between healthy human individuals. General observations from the study: An effect of sequencing depth on clonotype sharing among donors was expected. Researchers sampled only blood; tissue repertoires likely differ.

The V and J genes are TRBV5-6 and TRBJ2-3, with D tentatively TRBD2 (5 bases). This receptor was identified in a man aged 25 to 40 in good health. The sequenced sample consisted of naive CD8+ T cells sorted from blood. The CDR3 loop is CASSFWGARTDTQYF. The CDR3 DNA reads as TGTGCCAGCAGCTTCTGGGGAGCTCGCACAGATACGCAGTATTTT.